This T cell receptor (beta chain) was documented in a study of cytomegalovirus exposure and HLA in healthy donors. The germline gives CDR1 SGHNT, CDR2 YYREEE (reference sequence). The ends were cut back, 5 bases at V and 4 bases at J, with 13 bases in the middle. This CDR3 comprises 14 residues. It was with 60 Vbeta and 13 Jbeta primers that the PCR ran. Sequencing was performed with immunoSEQ multiplex PCR; in TCRdb, only in-frame clones are kept and a portion is missing. Altogether approximately 160,000 clones are present, approximately 79% being singletons, with the ten largest covering about 2%. Healthy bone marrow donors formed the donor group.

The sample comprised PBMCs. V gene TRBV5-4 combines with J gene TRBJ1-3, with D possibly matching TRBD1 (5 bases). This sequence originates from a human donor in good health. CDR3 sequence: CASSIDSSGNTIYF. The CDR3 nucleotides are TGTGCCAGCAGTATTGACAGCTCCGGAAACACCATATATTTT.